These T cell receptor beta chains were read from a single sample in a study of graft-versus-host responses after intestinal transplantation. These TCRs' antigens remain unknown. Sequencing was performed with immunoSEQ multiplex PCR; in TCRdb, only in-frame clones are kept and a portion is missing. The repertoire includes around 100,000 clones, about 92% of them detected once, and approximately 1.2% sits in the top ten. The sample consisted of unstimulated CD8+ T cells sorted from spleen or lymph node cells, taken before transplant. The receptors derive from a human donor who was the organ donor for an intestinal transplant. Each CDR3 is given with its conserved first and last residue. Fields, in order: CDR3 length, J gene, V gene, D gene, CDR3 protein. A D gene is named only where the DNA matches it firmly.

len: 15; j_gene: TRBJ2-3; v_gene: TRBV5-6; d_gene: TRBD1; CDR3aa: CASSLGDRRTDTQYF
len: 11; j_gene: TRBJ2-1; v_gene: TRBV19; d_gene: NA; CDR3aa: CASSIEREQFF
len: 15; j_gene: TRBJ2-2; v_gene: TRBV5-6; d_gene: TRBD1; CDR3aa: CASSHSDRDGGELFF
len: 17; j_gene: TRBJ1-2; v_gene: TRBV5-1; d_gene: NA; CDR3aa: CASSLTTDVGSNYGYTF
len: 15; j_gene: TRBJ1-2; v_gene: TRBV18; d_gene: NA; CDR3aa: CASSPPGDSNYGYTF
len: 17; j_gene: TRBJ2-6; v_gene: TRBV6-4; d_gene: TRBD2; CDR3aa: CASSDAGDGSGANVLTF
len: 15; j_gene: TRBJ2-4; v_gene: TRBV9; d_gene: NA; CDR3aa: CASSVDGGRPDIQYF
len: 13; j_gene: TRBJ2-1; v_gene: TRBV29-1; d_gene: NA; CDR3aa: CSVDRLSYNEQFF
len: 15; j_gene: TRBJ2-5; v_gene: TRBV10-2; d_gene: NA; CDR3aa: CASGPPYDFKETQYF
len: 12; j_gene: TRBJ2-3; v_gene: TRBV6-6; d_gene: TRBD1; CDR3aa: CASRQGADTQYF
len: 14; j_gene: TRBJ1-2; v_gene: TRBV7-2; d_gene: NA; CDR3aa: CASSHSRVNYGYTF
len: 15; j_gene: TRBJ2-1; v_gene: TRBV5-6; d_gene: NA; CDR3aa: CASRFESGARNEQFF
len: 16; j_gene: TRBJ2-5; v_gene: TRBV9; d_gene: TRBD2; CDR3aa: CASSAVSGRNQETQYF
len: 15; j_gene: TRBJ1-1; v_gene: TRBV9; d_gene: NA; CDR3aa: CASSPHSGADTEAFF
len: 15; j_gene: TRBJ2-2; v_gene: TRBV7-9; d_gene: NA; CDR3aa: CASSRDPSRAGELFF